A single sample gave rise to the 17 T cell receptor beta chains below, sequenced in a study of CD8+ T cells in alopecia areata (dated 2018 in TCRdb). Library method: the immunoSEQ multiplex PCR assay. For TCR sequencing, RNA was extracted from every sample and reverse transcribed into cDNA to serve as template. In its TCRdb copy, this immuneACCESS table keeps in-frame sequences only and misses some clones. Where compared with another copy, unresolved V genes explain less than half of these, and the others have no known cause. The sample table holds roughly 97,000 clones, of which more than 35% were seen once. The ten largest account for 1% to 1.5% of the sample. Sequenced input: CD4+ T cells sorted from blood. These receptors came from a human donor with alopecia areata.

This clone was observed a handful of times. V gene TRBV28 combines with J gene TRBJ2-4, with D hard to call. Trimming took 5 bases from V and 2 from J, leaving 10 bases between them. There are 14 residues in the CDR3. Germline CDR1 is MDHEN and CDR2 is SYDVKM. CDR3 sequence (DNA): TGTGCCAGCAGTGCTCTAGTTCCCAAAAACATTCAGTACTTC. It yields the protein CASSALVPKNIQYF. Combining the CDR3 with reference TRBV28 and TRBJ2-4 gives the whole variable domain DVKVTQSSRYLVKRTGEKVFLECVQDMDHENMFWYRQDPGLGLRLIYFSYDVKMKEKGDIPEGYSVSREKKERFSLILESASTNQTSMYLCASSALVPKNIQYFGAGTRLSVL.

The genes are TRBV30 and TRBJ2-2, with TRBD1 matching 9 bases. Germline CDR1 reads GTSNPN; CDR2 reads SVGIG (reference sequence). This CDR3 has 16 residues. The V gene end was trimmed by 5 bases and the J gene end by 1 base; junction bases not matched to a gene: 8. CDR3 region: CAWARMGQGNTGELFF. The CDR3 nucleotides read TGTGCCTGGGCAAGAATGGGACAGGGGAACACCGGGGAGCTGTTTTTT.

The chain joins TRBV4-2 to TRBJ2-1; D gene uncertain. The CDR3 extends over 18 amino acids. Germline CDR1 LGHNA, CDR2 YNFKEQ. Trimming cost V 0 bases and J 8 bases, with 23 bases left between them. Here the CDR3 reads CASSQDYGTGARKDEQFF. As DNA, the CDR3 is TGTGCCAGCAGCCAAGATTATGGCACGGGCGCGAGGAAGGATGAGCAGTTCTTC.

The rearrangement links TRBV5-6 to TRBJ2-5; unclear D gene. This CDR3 contains 14 residues. V was trimmed by 0 bases and J by 1 base, leaving 7 bases between them. Per the germline V gene, CDR1 is SGHDT and CDR2 is YYEEEE. CDR3 sequence (DNA): TGTGCCAGCAGCTTGGGGGTGTCCCAAGAGACCCAGTACTTC. Its translation is CASSLGVSQETQYF. Drawing the rest from reference TRBV5-6 and TRBJ2-5, the complete variable domain is DAGVTQSPTHLIKTRGQQVTLRCSPKSGHDTVSWYQQALGQGPQFIFQYYEEEERQRGNFPDRFSGHQFPNYSSELNVNALLLGDSALYLCASSLGVSQETQYFGPGTRLLVL.

Only one count was recorded for this clone. The chain employs TRBV11-2 and TRBJ2-5; 12 positions match TRBD2. Germline CDR1 is SGHAT and CDR2 is FQNNGV. CDR3 size: 17 residues. The ends lost 5 bases at V and 5 bases at J; junction bases unmatched: 12. CDR3 sequence reads: CASSPTSSGGAGETQYF. CDR3 bases: TGTGCCAGCAGCCCTACCTCTAGCGGGGGGGCCGGGGAGACCCAGTACTTC.

The chain recombines TRBV5-1 with TRBJ2-2, with TRBD2 matching over 8 bases. Germline V lookup: CDR1 SGHRS, CDR2 YFSETQ. The CDR3 is made up of 16 amino acids. The ends lost 1 base at V and 3 bases at J; junction bases unmatched: 5. The CDR3 is CASSLWTSSDTGELFF. The DNA of the CDR3 is TGCGCCAGCAGCTTGTGGACTAGCTCAGACACCGGGGAGCTGTTTTTT. Filled out from reference TRBV5-1 and TRBJ2-2, the complete variable domain reads KAGVTQTPRYLIKTRGQQVTLSCSPISGHRSVSWYQQTPGQGLQFLFEYFSETQRNKGNFPGRFSGRQFSNSRSEMNVSTLELGDSALYLCASSLWTSSDTGELFFGEGSRLTVL.

This clone was detected a few times. The DNA of the CDR3 is TGTGCCAGCAGCCCACTTCCGGGACGGCATAACTATGGCTACACCTTC. Amino acid sequence: CASSPLPGRHNYGYTF. V is TRBV9 and J is TRBJ1-2, with a tentative D call TRBD1 (5 bases). Germline CDR1 SGDLS, CDR2 YYNGEE. V lost 4 bases and J lost 1, with 17 bases in between. The CDR3 runs 16 residues.

The chain couples TRBV5-1 to TRBJ2-7, with 8 bases that match TRBD1. Germline CDR1 is SGHRS and CDR2 is YFSETQ. This CDR3 has 14 amino acids. Germline trimming cut 1 base from V and 4 bases from J; bases unmatched to any gene: 4. The CDR3: CASSLMGQVYEQYF. The CDR3 DNA reads as TGCGCCAGCAGCTTGATGGGACAGGTTTACGAGCAGTACTTC.

V is TRBV29-1 and J is TRBJ1-2; D remains ambiguous. Germline loops: CDR1 SQVTM, CDR2 ANQGSEA. Trimming removed 1 base at V and 7 bases at J, with 16 bases between. This CDR3 spans 14 amino acids. The CDR3 sequence: CSVEGSGGSSGYTF. The DNA of the CDR3 is TGCAGCGTTGAAGGGTCTGGAGGGTCCTCTGGCTACACCTTC.

This sequence joins TRBV5-1 and TRBJ2-3; D is undetermined. Trimming took 0 bases from V and 2 from J, leaving 7 bases between them. The CDR3 is 14 amino acids. The germline gives CDR1 SGHRS, CDR2 YFSETQ. The CDR3, as DNA: TGCGCCAGCAGCTTGGACTGGCCCACAGATACGCAGTATTTT. As protein: CASSLDWPTDTQYF.

The V call is TRBV6-5, the J call TRBJ2-7, with 8 bases fitting TRBD1. The trim removed 3 bases at V and 4 bases at J, leaving 5 bases unmatched. The germline V gene has CDR1 MNHEY and CDR2 SVGAGI. This CDR3 contains 14 residues. The CDR3 DNA is TGTGCCAGCAGTTATGACAGGGGATTTTACGAGCAGTACTTC. Protein product: CASSYDRGFYEQYF.

This clone has a single count. The J gene is TRBJ2-1, the V gene TRBV30; 7 bases agree with TRBD1. The CDR3 spans 16 residues. Trimming cost V 2 bases and J 5 bases; bases outside gene matches: 12. Germline V gene lookup returns CDR1 GTSNPN and CDR2 SVGIG (reference sequence). In nucleotides, the CDR3 is TGTGCCTGGAGTAACCAGAACAGGGGATGGGACAATGAGCAGTTCTTC. This sequence encodes CAWSNQNRGWDNEQFF.

The gene calls are TRBV30 and TRBJ2-5; D may match TRBD1 or TRBD2 (6 bases each). The CDR3 contains 16 residues. The germline V and J ends were trimmed by 0 bases and 4 bases, with 18 bases remaining between them. Germline V gene lookup returns CDR1 GTSNPN and CDR2 SVGIG (reference sequence). This CDR3 is CAWSVRGLARGETQYF. The CDR3 nucleotides are TGTGCCTGGAGTGTACGGGGGCTAGCCAGGGGAGAGACCCAGTACTTC. The entire variable domain, with the rest obtained from reference TRBV30 and TRBJ2-5, is as follows: SQTIHQWPATLVQPVGSPLSLECTVEGTSNPNLYWYRQAAGRGLQLLFYSVGIGQISSEVPQNLSASRPQDRQFILSSKKLLLSDSGFYLCAWSVRGLARGETQYFGPGTRLLVL.

V usage is TRBV30 and J usage is TRBJ2-4; D is possibly TRBD1 (6 bases). The CDR3 consists of 13 residues. Trimming shortened V by 3 bases and J by 7 bases, and 13 bases separated the two germline ends. Germline CDR1 and CDR2: GTSNPN and SVGIG (reference sequence). The CDR3 region is CAWRNRGSNIQYF. The CDR3 DNA follows: TGTGCCTGGAGAAATAGGGGGTCCAACATTCAGTACTTC.

This clone came up a few times. Other DNA variants within this sample encode the same CDR3. CDR3 protein: CSVDRNQETQYF. The CDR3 nucleotides read TGCAGCGTTGACCGGAACCAAGAGACCCAGTACTTC. J is TRBJ2-5 and V is TRBV29-1, with no clear D. Germline CDR1 is SQVTM and CDR2 is ANQGSEA. The CDR3 is 12 residues long. The germline V and J ends were trimmed by 3 bases and 0 bases, with 5 bases remaining between them.

This clone was counted between two and nine times. V usage is TRBV5-1 and J usage is TRBJ2-7; D remains ambiguous. The CDR3 consists of 15 residues. CDR1 and CDR2 (germline): SGHRS, YFSETQ. V lost 4 bases and J 4 bases, leaving 18 bases between the germline ends. The CDR3 region has the DNA TGCGCCAGCAGCCCTGACGTAGGAATTCAATACGAGCAGTACTTC. It codes for CASSPDVGIQYEQYF.

This clone was observed a few times. This sequence joins TRBV19 and TRBJ2-4; D is possibly TRBD1 or TRBD2 (5 bases each). Trimming pared 5 bases from V and 11 bases from J, leaving 22 bases between. CDR3 length: 15 residues. Germline V CDR1 and CDR2: LNHDA, SQIVND (reference sequence). The CDR3 nucleotides read TGTGCCAGTAGTTCCCCCACAGGCGGGTCGTATGTTCAGTACTTC. The encoded protein is CASSSPTGGSYVQYF.